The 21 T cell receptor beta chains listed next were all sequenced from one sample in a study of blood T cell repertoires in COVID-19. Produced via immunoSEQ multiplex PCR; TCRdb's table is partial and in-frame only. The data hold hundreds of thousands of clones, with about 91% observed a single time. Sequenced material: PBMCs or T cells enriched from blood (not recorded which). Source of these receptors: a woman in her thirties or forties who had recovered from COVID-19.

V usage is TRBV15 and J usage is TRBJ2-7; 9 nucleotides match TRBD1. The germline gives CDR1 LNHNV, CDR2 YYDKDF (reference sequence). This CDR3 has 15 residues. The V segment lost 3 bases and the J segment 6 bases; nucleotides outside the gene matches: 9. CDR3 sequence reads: CATSRKQGAPSEQYF. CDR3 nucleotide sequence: TGTGCCACCAGCAGGAAACAGGGGGCTCCCTCCGAGCAGTACTTC.

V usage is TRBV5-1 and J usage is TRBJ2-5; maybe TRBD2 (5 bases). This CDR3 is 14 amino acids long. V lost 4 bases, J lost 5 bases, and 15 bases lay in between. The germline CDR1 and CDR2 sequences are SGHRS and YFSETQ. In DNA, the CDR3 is TGCGCCAGCAGCCCCCGGCCCCGGAGGGAGACCCAGTACTTC. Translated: CASSPRPRRETQYF.

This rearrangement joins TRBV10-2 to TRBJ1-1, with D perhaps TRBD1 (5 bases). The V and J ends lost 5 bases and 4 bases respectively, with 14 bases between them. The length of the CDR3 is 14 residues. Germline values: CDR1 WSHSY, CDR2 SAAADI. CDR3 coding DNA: TGCGCCAGCAGTCCCGTGGCAGGGCGCACTGAAGCTTTCTTT. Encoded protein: CASSPVAGRTEAFF.

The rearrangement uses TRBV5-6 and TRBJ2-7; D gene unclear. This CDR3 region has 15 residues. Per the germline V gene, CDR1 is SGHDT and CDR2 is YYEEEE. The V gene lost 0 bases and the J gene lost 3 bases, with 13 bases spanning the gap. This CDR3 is CASSLVERSLYEQYF. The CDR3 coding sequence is TGTGCCAGCAGCTTGGTCGAGCGATCCCTCTACGAGCAGTACTTC.

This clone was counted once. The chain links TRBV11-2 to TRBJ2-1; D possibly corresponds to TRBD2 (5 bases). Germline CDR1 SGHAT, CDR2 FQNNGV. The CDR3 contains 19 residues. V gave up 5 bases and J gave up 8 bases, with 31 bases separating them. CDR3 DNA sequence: TGTGCCAGCAGCCGCGGGTCGATCTCGGGAACGGGGATAGGCCATGAGCAGTTCTTC. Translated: CASSRGSISGTGIGHEQFF.

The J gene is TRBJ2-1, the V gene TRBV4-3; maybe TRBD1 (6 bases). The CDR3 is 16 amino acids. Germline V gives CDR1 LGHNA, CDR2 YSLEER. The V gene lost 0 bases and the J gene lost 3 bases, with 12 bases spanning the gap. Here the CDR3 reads CASSQDTGPHYNEQFF. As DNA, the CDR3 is TGCGCCAGCAGCCAAGACACAGGGCCTCACTACAATGAGCAGTTCTTC.

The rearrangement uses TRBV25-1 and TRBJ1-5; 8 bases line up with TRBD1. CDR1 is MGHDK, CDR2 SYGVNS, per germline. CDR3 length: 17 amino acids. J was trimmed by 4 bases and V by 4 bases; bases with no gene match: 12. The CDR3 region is CASSGGLTGDPNQPQHF. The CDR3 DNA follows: TGTGCCAGCAGTGGGGGGTTGACAGGGGACCCTAATCAGCCCCAGCATTTT. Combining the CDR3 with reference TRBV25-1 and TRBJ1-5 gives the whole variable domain EADIYQTPRYLVIGTGKKITLECSQTMGHDKMYWYQQDPGMELHLIHYSYGVNSTEKGDLSSESTVSRIRTEHFPLTLESARPSHTSQYLCASSGGLTGDPNQPQHFGDGTRLSIL.

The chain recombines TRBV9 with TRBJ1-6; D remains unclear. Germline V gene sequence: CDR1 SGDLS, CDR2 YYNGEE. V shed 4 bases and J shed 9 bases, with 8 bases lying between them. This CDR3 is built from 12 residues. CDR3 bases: TGTGCCAGCAGCCTTCCCTTTTCACCCCTCCACTTT. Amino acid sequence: CASSLPFSPLHF. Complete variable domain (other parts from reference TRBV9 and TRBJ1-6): DSGVTQTPKHLITATGQRVTLRCSPRSGDLSVYWYQQSLDQGLQFLIQYYNGEERAKGNILERFSAQQFPDLHSELNLSSLELGDSALYFCASSLPFSPLHFGNGTRLTVT.

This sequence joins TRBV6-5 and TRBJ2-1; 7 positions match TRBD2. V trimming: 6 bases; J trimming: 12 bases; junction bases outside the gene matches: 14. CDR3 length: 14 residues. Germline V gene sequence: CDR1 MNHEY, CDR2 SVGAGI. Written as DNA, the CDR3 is TGTGCCAGCAGCTTGGACCTCGGCGGGGGTCGGCAGTTCTTC. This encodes CASSLDLGGGRQFF.

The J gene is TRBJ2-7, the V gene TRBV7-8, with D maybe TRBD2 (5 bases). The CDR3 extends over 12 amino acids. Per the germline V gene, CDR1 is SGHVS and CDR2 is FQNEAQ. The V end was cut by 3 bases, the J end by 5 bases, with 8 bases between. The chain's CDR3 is CASSFTGNEQYF. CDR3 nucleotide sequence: TGTGCCAGCAGCTTCACGGGGAACGAGCAGTACTTC.

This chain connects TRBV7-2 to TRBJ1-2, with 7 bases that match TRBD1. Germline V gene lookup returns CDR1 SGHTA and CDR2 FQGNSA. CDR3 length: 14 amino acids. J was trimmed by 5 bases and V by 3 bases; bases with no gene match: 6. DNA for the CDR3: TGTGCCAGCAGCTTCCCCGGGACAGCATATGGCTACACCTTC. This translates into CASSFPGTAYGYTF.

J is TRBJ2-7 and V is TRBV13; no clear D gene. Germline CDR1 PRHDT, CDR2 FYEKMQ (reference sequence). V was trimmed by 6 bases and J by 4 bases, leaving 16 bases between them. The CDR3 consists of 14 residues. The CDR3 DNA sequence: TGTGCCAGCAGTCCTGAGACACGATATTACGAGCAGTACTTC. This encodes CASSPETRYYEQYF.

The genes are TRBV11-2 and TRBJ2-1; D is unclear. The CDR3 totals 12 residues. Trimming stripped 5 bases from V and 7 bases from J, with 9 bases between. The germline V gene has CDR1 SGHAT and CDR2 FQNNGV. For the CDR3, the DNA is TGTGCCAGCAGCAACCGGTGGAATGAGCAGTTCTTC. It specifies CASSNRWNEQFF.

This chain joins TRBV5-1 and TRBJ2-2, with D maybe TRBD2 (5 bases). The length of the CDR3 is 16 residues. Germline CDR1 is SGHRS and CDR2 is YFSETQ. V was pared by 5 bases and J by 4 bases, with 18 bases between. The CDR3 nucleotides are TGCGCCAGCAGTATACTGGATGCTGGGAGCACCGGGGAGCTGTTTTTT. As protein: CASSILDAGSTGELFF. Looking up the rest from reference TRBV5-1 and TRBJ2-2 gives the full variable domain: KAGVTQTPRYLIKTRGQQVTLSCSPISGHRSVSWYQQTPGQGLQFLFEYFSETQRNKGNFPGRFSGRQFSNSRSEMNVSTLELGDSALYLCASSILDAGSTGELFFGEGSRLTVL.

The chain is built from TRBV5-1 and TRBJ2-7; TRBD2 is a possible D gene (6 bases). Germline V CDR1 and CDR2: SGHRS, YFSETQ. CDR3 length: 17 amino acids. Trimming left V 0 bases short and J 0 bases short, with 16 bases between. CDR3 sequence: CASSLGSGRGSSYEQYF. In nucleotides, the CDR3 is TGCGCCAGCAGCTTGGGTTCCGGGCGGGGTAGCTCCTACGAGCAGTACTTC.

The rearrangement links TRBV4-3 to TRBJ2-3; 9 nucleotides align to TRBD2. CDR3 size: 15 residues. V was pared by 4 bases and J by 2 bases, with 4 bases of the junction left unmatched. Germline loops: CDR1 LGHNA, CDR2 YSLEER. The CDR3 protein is CASSRGRDFTDTQYF. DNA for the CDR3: TGCGCCAGCAGCCGCGGGAGGGACTTCACAGATACGCAGTATTTT.

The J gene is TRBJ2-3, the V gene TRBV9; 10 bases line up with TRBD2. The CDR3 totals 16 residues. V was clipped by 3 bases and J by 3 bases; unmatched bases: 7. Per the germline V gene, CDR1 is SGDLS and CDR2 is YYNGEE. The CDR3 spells CASSASGTSVTDTQYF. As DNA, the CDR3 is TGTGCCAGCAGCGCTTCCGGGACTAGCGTAACAGATACGCAGTATTTT.

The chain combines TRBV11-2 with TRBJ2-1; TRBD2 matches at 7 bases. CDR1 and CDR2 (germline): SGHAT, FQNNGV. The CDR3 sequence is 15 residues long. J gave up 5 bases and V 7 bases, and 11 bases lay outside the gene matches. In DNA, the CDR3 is TGTGCCAGCATAATGAGGGCTAGCGGTAACAATGAGCAGTTCTTC. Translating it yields CASIMRASGNNEQFF. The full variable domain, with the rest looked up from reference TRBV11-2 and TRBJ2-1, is EAGVAQSPRYKIIEKRQSVAFWCNPISGHATLYWYQQILGQGPKLLIQFQNNGVVDDSQLPKDRFSAERLKGVDSTLKIQPAKLEDSAVYLCASIMRASGNNEQFFGPGTRLTVL.

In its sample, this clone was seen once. Here the CDR3 DNA reads TGTGCCAGCAGCTTGCCGGGGGCCAACGTCCTGACTTTC. This translates into CASSLPGANVLTF. The chain uses TRBV5-6 and TRBJ2-6; D unclear. This CDR3 has 13 amino acids. V shed 1 base and J shed 4 bases, with 3 bases lying between them. In germline, CDR1 is SGHDT, CDR2 YYEEEE.

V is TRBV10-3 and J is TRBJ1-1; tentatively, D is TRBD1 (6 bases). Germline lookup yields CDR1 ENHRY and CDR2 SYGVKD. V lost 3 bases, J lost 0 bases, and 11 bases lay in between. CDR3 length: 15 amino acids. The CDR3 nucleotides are TGTGCCATCAGTGATTTGGACAGCATGAACACTGAAGCTTTCTTT. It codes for CAISDLDSMNTEAFF.

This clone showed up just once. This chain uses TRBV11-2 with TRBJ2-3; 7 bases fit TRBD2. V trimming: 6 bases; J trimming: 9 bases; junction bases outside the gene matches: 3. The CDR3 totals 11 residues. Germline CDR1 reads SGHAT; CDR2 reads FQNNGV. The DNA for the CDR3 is TGTGCCAGCAGTTTCGGGGGGACGCAGTATTTT. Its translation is CASSFGGTQYF.